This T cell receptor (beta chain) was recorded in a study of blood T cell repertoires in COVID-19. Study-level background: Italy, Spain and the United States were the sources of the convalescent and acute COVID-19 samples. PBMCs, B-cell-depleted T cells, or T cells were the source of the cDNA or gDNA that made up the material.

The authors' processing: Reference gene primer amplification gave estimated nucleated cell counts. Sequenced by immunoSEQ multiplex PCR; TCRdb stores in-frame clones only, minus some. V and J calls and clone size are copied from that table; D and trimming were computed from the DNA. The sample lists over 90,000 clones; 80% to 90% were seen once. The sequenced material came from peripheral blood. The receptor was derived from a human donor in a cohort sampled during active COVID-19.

CDR3 bases: TGTGCCAGCAGCCCAGGTACCTACAATGAGCAGTTCTTC. This encodes CASSPGTYNEQFF. The chain joins TRBV7-9 to TRBJ2-1; D remains unclear. Germline V gene data show CDR1 as SEHNR and CDR2 as FQNEAQ (reference sequence). The CDR3 covers 13 residues. V lost 5 bases, J lost 2 bases, and 7 bases lay in between. Together with reference TRBV7-9 and TRBJ2-1, the CDR3 gives the full variable domain: DTGVSQNPRHKITKRGQNVTFRCDPISEHNRLYWYRQTLGQGPEFLTYFQNEAQLEKSRLLSDRFSAERPKGSFSTLEIQRTEQGDSAMYLCASSPGTYNEQFFGPGTRLTVL.